This TCR beta chain derives from a study of T cell responses to AZD1222 COVID-19 vaccine listed by TCRdb under 2021. Context from the whole study: AZD1222 recipients given second doses at about 4 weeks or at about 12 weeks were pooled, since spike-specific TCR depth and breadth were not found to differ between the two schedules. A total of 230 to 250 trial participants underwent TCR sequencing, of whom 200 to 220 received two doses of AZD1222 and some 26 received two doses of the MenACWY control vaccine. Trial participants were enrolled by age into subgroups of 18-55, 56-69 and 70-plus years, and approximately 150, 30 and 60 TCR-sequenced participants, respectively, were included in these subgroups.

On this clone: It lacks a known antigen. One base away there is no much larger clone; base qualities are not given.

The research as a whole found: Only six or seven AZD1222 recipients were SARS-CoV-2 seropositive at baseline, limiting conclusions about previously exposed vaccinees. The 56-69-year group was small, and its depth increase did not reach significance, likely because of low power. Participants were mostly white British and included more females than males, and it was suggested by the authors that clonal diversity may have been underestimated. Epitopes outside the regions mutated in the B.1.351 and B.1.1.7 variants were reportedly recognized by nearly half of the unique spike-specific TCRs. Because no samples from the day 14 peak response were available, repertoires could be characterized only after the peak T cell response. The vaccine-associated CD4 TCRs covered the entire spike protein, and the dominant responses fell in regions 160-218 and 743-854. After two AZD1222 doses, spike-specific TCR breadth and depth were significantly higher than at day 0 and than in MenACWY recipients.

The time point label on this specimen signifies: baseline before first vaccination. Vaccinee samples were obtained from the UK trials COV001 and COV002, which included a single-blind randomized controlled phase 2/3 trial of AZD1222 (ChAdOx1 nCoV-19) in healthy adults. For TCRbeta chain sequencing, PBMC samples from trial participants were taken at day 0 and at day 28 after the second dose. The CDR3 regions of human TCRbeta chains were analyzed by immunosequencing. As for the authors' bioinformatics: Repertoire TCRs were checked for matches against a reference library of SARS-CoV-2-specific TCRs that had been generated using the MIRA antigen-specificity platform. Breadth was defined as the fraction of unique TCRs that were SARS-CoV-2-associated. Depth was defined as the fraction of total T cells that were SARS-CoV-2-associated. Using the MIRA data, each spike-specific TCR was mapped to the spike region that the TCR reacts to and placed in a CD4 or CD8 class. Log10-transformed breadth and depth values were compared by one-way ANOVA with Sidak's multiple comparisons tests. TCRdb mirrors the immuneACCESS table, restricted to in-frame sequences. Some clones are absent from its copies; in checked studies, under half trace to an unresolved V gene, and the reason for the others is unknown. That table furnishes V, J and clone size, whereas the DNA furnished D and trimming. The sample profile shows about 55,000 clones; roughly 90% of them were found once. The ten largest make up about 2% of the sample.

V and J are truncated by 6 bases and 6 bases respectively, leaving an intervening sequence of 18 bases. Per the germline V gene, MDHEN is the CDR1 and SYDVKM is the CDR2. Including cysteine and phenylalanine, the CDR3 has 14 amino acids. The read is trimmed to its CDR3 DNA, 42 bases read in frame from base 1. Here the sequenced sample was peripheral blood, taken on day 0 of AZD1222 vaccination. This TCR was sampled from an adult in good health. The receptor chain draws on TRBV28 and TRBJ2-7; TRBD2 is perhaps the D gene, given 6 matching bases. The CDR3 loop reads CASRGGPGTTEQYF. The DNA is TGTGCCAGCAGGGGAGGTCCCGGCACCACCGAGCAGTACTTC.